This T cell receptor (beta chain) originates from a study of blood T cell repertoires in COVID-19. As for the study in general: The analysed material was cDNA or gDNA that came from T cells, B-cell-depleted T cells, or PBMCs.

This clone was counted between two and nine times. The CDR3 is 16 amino acids. The V gene end was trimmed by 5 bases and the J gene end by 5 bases; junction bases not matched to a gene: 7. Germline CDR1 reads SGHTA; CDR2 reads FQGNSA. Original processing methods: Reference gene primer amplification gave nucleated cell count estimates. The method was immunoSEQ multiplex PCR; TCRdb's version includes in-frame clones alone and lacks a portion of them. Clonal size and the V and J genes are those of that table, whereas D and trimming came from the DNA. The data show a few hundred thousand clones, with around 84% seen just once and approximately 1.5% held by the top ten. Enrolled through a virtual design, the participants were between about 18 and 100 years of age and came from about two dozen US areas. Cohort 3 donors were reported recovered after two negative PCRs, clearance, or symptom resolution.

This sequence was found in a woman between 50 and 59 years old who had recovered from COVID-19. The chain links TRBV7-2 to TRBJ2-1; TRBD2 matches 12 bases. Sequenced material: PBMCs or T cells enriched from blood (not recorded which). In DNA form, the CDR3 reads TGTGCCAGCAGCCCCACTAGCGGGAGGATCAACAATGAGCAGTTCTTC. It yields the protein CASSPTSGRINNEQFF.